This paragraph covers one TCR beta chain sequence. Its antigen is still unknown. This sample is part of a study of tumor-infiltrating lymphocytes in localized non-small cell lung cancer. Study findings and constraints: No link was found between tumor T-cell fraction and recurrence-free survival.

Measured with immunoSEQ multiplex PCR; TCRdb has only the in-frame clones, and not every one. The sample yields about 12,000 clones, 66% seen once. Germline V CDR1 and CDR2: SNHLY, FYNNEI. V lost 2 bases and J lost 5, with 6 bases in between. CDR3 size: 12 residues. Sequenced sample: lung tumor tissue. The source is a human donor with non-small cell lung cancer. This chain links TRBV2 with TRBJ1-2, with D unresolved. The CDR3 nucleotides are TGTGCCAGCAGTGAACGGGGATATGGCTACACCTTC. Translated: CASSERGYGYTF.